The rows below give T cell receptor beta chains drawn from one sample of a study of PD-1 blockade in mismatch repair-deficient tumors. Method: immunoSEQ multiplex PCR; TCRdb's copy keeps in-frame clones and lacks some. The sample holds approximately 9,700 clones, around 87% seen once. These receptors' targets are unknown. Sample: cells cultured in vitro, taken from a patient treated with pembrolizumab. Receptor source: an adult with mismatch repair-deficient cancer. The CDR3 runs from the conserved cysteine through the conserved F or W. Each record gives: V gene, J gene, clone size, D gene, CDR3 protein, CDR3 DNA. A D gene is named only where the DNA matches it firmly. Part of the rows lack a size; the others show once, few, many or a class for expanded clones.

V gene: TRBV2
J gene: TRBJ1-5
clone size: -
D gene: TRBD1
CDR3 protein: CASSPGTGGYQPQHF
CDR3 DNA: TGTGCCAGCAGCCCGGGGACAGGGGGGTATCAGCCCCAGCATTTT

V gene: TRBV28
J gene: TRBJ1-1
clone size: -
D gene: -
CDR3 protein: CASSRTGGGYTEAFF
CDR3 DNA: TGTGCCAGCAGTCGCACCGGTGGAGGATACACTGAAGCTTTCTTT

V gene: TRBV27
J gene: TRBJ1-4
clone size: -
D gene: -
CDR3 protein: CASSLGQTNEKLFF
CDR3 DNA: TGTGCCAGCAGTTTAGGACAGACTAATGAAAAACTGTTTTTT

V gene: TRBV7-3
J gene: TRBJ2-1
clone size: -
D gene: -
CDR3 protein: CASSPQSGLISYNEQFF
CDR3 DNA: TGTGCCAGCAGCCCCCAAAGTGGGTTGATTTCCTACAATGAGCAGTTCTTC

V gene: TRBV18
J gene: TRBJ1-5
clone size: -
D gene: -
CDR3 protein: CASSPDGAPRGNQPQHF
CDR3 DNA: TGTGCCAGCTCACCAGATGGGGCTCCCCGGGGCAATCAGCCCCAGCATTTT

V gene: TRBV6-1
J gene: TRBJ2-7
clone size: -
D gene: TRBD2
CDR3 protein: CASSERTSGRYEQYF
CDR3 DNA: TGTGCCAGCAGTGAACGGACTAGCGGGAGGTACGAGCAGTACTTC

V gene: TRBV27
J gene: TRBJ2-5
clone size: -
D gene: TRBD2
CDR3 protein: CASSAGLAGLQETQYF
CDR3 DNA: TGTGCCAGCAGCGCGGGACTAGCGGGTCTACAAGAGACCCAGTACTTC

V gene: TRBV7-8
J gene: TRBJ2-3
clone size: -
D gene: -
CDR3 protein: CASSAPRDDTQYF
CDR3 DNA: TGTGCCAGCAGCGCCCCTAGGGATGATACGCAGTATTTT

V gene: TRBV15
J gene: TRBJ2-7
clone size: -
D gene: TRBD2
CDR3 protein: CATSSTKAGADEQYF
CDR3 DNA: TGTGCCACCAGCAGCACGAAAGCGGGAGCAGACGAGCAGTACTTC

V gene: TRBV7-9
J gene: TRBJ2-3
clone size: -
D gene: -
CDR3 protein: CASSLSTTDTQYF
CDR3 DNA: TGTGCCAGCAGCTTAAGCACCACAGATACGCAGTATTTT

V gene: TRBV9
J gene: TRBJ2-1
clone size: -
D gene: TRBD2
CDR3 protein: CASSGAGGRREQFF
CDR3 DNA: TGTGCCAGCAGCGGGGCGGGAGGAAGGAGGGAGCAGTTCTTC

V gene: TRBV6-5
J gene: TRBJ1-5
clone size: -
D gene: -
CDR3 protein: CASRDSSLSYQPQHF
CDR3 DNA: TGTGCCAGCAGGGACAGCTCCTTATCCTATCAGCCCCAGCATTTT

V gene: TRBV5-1
J gene: TRBJ2-3
clone size: -
D gene: -
CDR3 protein: CASSLATGSGTQYF
CDR3 DNA: TGCGCCAGCAGCTTGGCCACCGGGAGTGGGACGCAGTATTTT

V gene: TRBV4-2
J gene: TRBJ2-7
clone size: -
D gene: TRBD2
CDR3 protein: CASSRSTSSYEQYF
CDR3 DNA: TGTGCCAGCAGCCGATCGACTAGCAGCTACGAGCAGTACTTC

V gene: TRBV28
J gene: TRBJ2-5
clone size: -
D gene: TRBD2
CDR3 protein: CASSPTSGTGTQYF
CDR3 DNA: TGTGCCAGCAGCCCGACTAGCGGAACAGGGACCCAGTACTTC

V gene: TRBV19
J gene: TRBJ2-1
clone size: -
D gene: TRBD1
CDR3 protein: CASRGRGHNEQFF
CDR3 DNA: TGTGCCAGTAGGGGCAGGGGGCACAATGAGCAGTTCTTC

V gene: TRBV12-5
J gene: TRBJ2-7
clone size: -
D gene: -
CDR3 protein: CASGLSANYEQYF
CDR3 DNA: TGTGCTAGTGGTTTGTCGGCCAATTACGAGCAGTACTTC

V gene: TRBV28
J gene: TRBJ2-7
clone size: -
D gene: TRBD2
CDR3 protein: CASSFGGGRRGYEQYF
CDR3 DNA: TGTGCCAGCAGTTTTGGAGGCGGGAGGCGCGGCTACGAGCAGTACTTC

V gene: TRBV7-2
J gene: TRBJ2-5
clone size: -
D gene: -
CDR3 protein: CASSSWTRETQYF
CDR3 DNA: TGTGCCAGCAGCTCATGGACCAGAGAGACCCAGTACTTC

V gene: TRBV27
J gene: TRBJ2-5
clone size: -
D gene: -
CDR3 protein: CATGGDQETQYF
CDR3 DNA: TGTGCCACCGGAGGTGATCAAGAGACCCAGTACTTC

V gene: TRBV9
J gene: TRBJ2-5
clone size: -
D gene: -
CDR3 protein: CASSVEGIGQETQYF
CDR3 DNA: TGTGCCAGCAGCGTAGAGGGGATAGGCCAAGAGACCCAGTACTTC

V gene: TRBV7-2
J gene: TRBJ2-1
clone size: -
D gene: TRBD1
CDR3 protein: CASSSHTGGLYNEQFF
CDR3 DNA: TGTGCCAGCAGCTCTCATACAGGGGGCCTCTACAATGAGCAGTTCTTC

V gene: TRBV27
J gene: TRBJ1-2
clone size: -
D gene: -
CDR3 protein: CASSPREENYGYTF
CDR3 DNA: TGTGCCAGCAGTCCTCGGGAAGAAAACTATGGCTACACCTTC

V gene: TRBV6-5
J gene: TRBJ1-1
clone size: -
D gene: TRBD1
CDR3 protein: CASSFTRDRQRTEAFF
CDR3 DNA: TGTGCCAGCAGTTTCACTCGGGACAGGCAGAGGACTGAAGCTTTCTTT

V gene: TRBV30
J gene: TRBJ2-1
clone size: -
D gene: TRBD2
CDR3 protein: CAWSPGLAGGNEQFF
CDR3 DNA: TGTGCCTGGAGCCCCGGACTAGCGGGGGGCAATGAGCAGTTCTTC

V gene: TRBV4-1
J gene: TRBJ2-7
clone size: -
D gene: TRBD2
CDR3 protein: CASSQVGRSDEQYF
CDR3 DNA: TGCGCCAGCAGCCAAGTCGGGAGGAGCGACGAGCAGTACTTC

V gene: TRBV2
J gene: TRBJ1-1
clone size: -
D gene: TRBD1
CDR3 protein: CASRGQGASSEAFF
CDR3 DNA: TGTGCCAGCAGGGGACAGGGGGCTTCTTCTGAAGCTTTCTTT

V gene: TRBV6-5
J gene: TRBJ2-1
clone size: -
D gene: TRBD1
CDR3 protein: CASTYNRGSRNEQFF
CDR3 DNA: TGTGCCAGCACCTACAACAGGGGTTCGCGCAATGAGCAGTTCTTC

V gene: TRBV19
J gene: TRBJ2-4
clone size: -
D gene: TRBD2
CDR3 protein: CASRVDSGSSQNIQYF
CDR3 DNA: TGTGCCAGTAGAGTGGATAGCGGGAGCTCCCAAAACATTCAGTACTTC

V gene: TRBV2
J gene: TRBJ1-5
clone size: -
D gene: TRBD1
CDR3 protein: CASSGTGGNQPQHF
CDR3 DNA: TGTGCCAGCAGTGGGACAGGGGGCAATCAGCCCCAGCATTTT

V gene: TRBV6-5
J gene: TRBJ2-2
clone size: few
D gene: TRBD2
CDR3 protein: CASSISGRGELFF
CDR3 DNA: TGTGCCAGCAGCATTAGCGGGCGCGGGGAGCTGTTTTTT

V gene: TRBV5-8
J gene: TRBJ1-5
clone size: -
D gene: -
CDR3 protein: CASSLGGYSNQPQHF
CDR3 DNA: TGTGCCAGCAGCTTAGGGGGATATAGCAATCAGCCCCAGCATTTT

V gene: TRBV11-3
J gene: TRBJ2-1
clone size: -
D gene: -
CDR3 protein: CASKSQGSHNEQFF
CDR3 DNA: TGTGCCAGCAAGAGTCAGGGCTCCCATAATGAGCAGTTCTTC

V gene: TRBV7-9
J gene: TRBJ2-5
clone size: -
D gene: -
CDR3 protein: CASSFSLQETQYF
CDR3 DNA: TGTGCCAGCAGCTTCTCACTCCAAGAGACCCAGTACTTC

V gene: TRBV5-6
J gene: TRBJ1-4
clone size: -
D gene: TRBD1
CDR3 protein: CASSFGQGSEKLFF
CDR3 DNA: TGTGCCAGCAGCTTCGGACAGGGGAGCGAAAAACTGTTTTTT

V gene: TRBV5-6
J gene: TRBJ2-1
clone size: -
D gene: -
CDR3 protein: CASSSYGGGTVDEQFF
CDR3 DNA: TGTGCCAGCAGCTCGTATGGGGGAGGAACGGTGGATGAGCAGTTCTTC

V gene: TRBV9
J gene: TRBJ2-7
clone size: -
D gene: TRBD1
CDR3 protein: CASSVVTGPYEQYF
CDR3 DNA: TGTGCCAGCAGCGTAGTGACAGGGCCCTACGAGCAGTACTTC

V gene: TRBV5-4
J gene: TRBJ2-3
clone size: -
D gene: TRBD2
CDR3 protein: CASSQRLAGGTDTQYF
CDR3 DNA: TGTGCCAGCAGCCAACGACTAGCGGGGGGCACAGATACGCAGTATTTT

V gene: TRBV7-2
J gene: TRBJ1-2
clone size: -
D gene: -
CDR3 protein: CASSSLLDKGYTF
CDR3 DNA: TGTGCCAGCAGCTCCCTCCTTGACAAAGGCTACACCTTC

V gene: TRBV28
J gene: TRBJ1-1
clone size: once
D gene: -
CDR3 protein: CASRGARNTEAFF
CDR3 DNA: TGTGCCAGTCGGGGGGCCCGGAACACTGAAGCTTTCTTT

V gene: TRBV11-2
J gene: TRBJ2-1
clone size: -
D gene: TRBD2
CDR3 protein: CASSHGTSGGYNEQFF
CDR3 DNA: TGTGCCAGCAGCCACGGGACTAGCGGAGGGTACAATGAGCAGTTCTTC

V gene: TRBV5-1
J gene: TRBJ1-4
clone size: -
D gene: -
CDR3 protein: CASSLQGTTNEKLFF
CDR3 DNA: TGCGCCAGCAGCTTGCAGGGTACAACTAATGAAAAACTGTTTTTT

V gene: TRBV19
J gene: TRBJ1-1
clone size: -
D gene: -
CDR3 protein: CASTLRGNTEAFF
CDR3 DNA: TGTGCCAGTACCCTCCGGGGGAACACTGAAGCTTTCTTT

V gene: TRBV19
J gene: TRBJ1-6
clone size: -
D gene: TRBD1
CDR3 protein: CASSEGQYNSPLHF
CDR3 DNA: TGTGCCAGTTCCGAGGGACAGTATAATTCACCCCTCCACTTT

V gene: TRBV7-9
J gene: TRBJ1-1
clone size: -
D gene: TRBD1
CDR3 protein: CASSLWTGDMNTEAFF
CDR3 DNA: TGTGCCAGCAGCTTATGGACAGGGGATATGAACACTGAAGCTTTCTTT

V gene: TRBV11-2
J gene: TRBJ2-3
clone size: -
D gene: TRBD2
CDR3 protein: CASKGLAESTDTQYF
CDR3 DNA: TGTGCCAGCAAGGGACTAGCGGAGTCCACAGATACGCAGTATTTT

V gene: TRBV14
J gene: TRBJ2-1
clone size: -
D gene: -
CDR3 protein: CASSPTRGRGTYNEQFF
CDR3 DNA: TGTGCCAGCAGCCCTACCCGGGGTCGAGGAACCTACAATGAGCAGTTCTTC

V gene: TRBV4-1
J gene: TRBJ1-1
clone size: -
D gene: TRBD1
CDR3 protein: CASSQKIGGPNTEAFF
CDR3 DNA: TGCGCCAGCAGCCAAAAGATAGGGGGCCCGAACACTGAAGCTTTCTTT

V gene: TRBV7-8
J gene: TRBJ1-5
clone size: -
D gene: -
CDR3 protein: CASSSREGNQPQHF
CDR3 DNA: TGTGCCAGCAGCTCTAGGGAGGGCAATCAGCCCCAGCATTTT

V gene: TRBV30
J gene: TRBJ2-7
clone size: -
D gene: TRBD1
CDR3 protein: CAWMWTPGQGSHEQYF
CDR3 DNA: TGTGCCTGGATGTGGACCCCCGGACAGGGATCGCACGAGCAGTACTTC

V gene: TRBV4-1
J gene: TRBJ2-1
clone size: -
D gene: TRBD1
CDR3 protein: CASSLGGGTGAYNEQFF
CDR3 DNA: TGCGCCAGCAGCCTCGGAGGGGGGACAGGGGCCTACAATGAGCAGTTCTTC

V gene: TRBV6-5
J gene: TRBJ1-1
clone size: -
D gene: -
CDR3 protein: CASSYANKAEAFF
CDR3 DNA: TGTGCCAGCAGTTACGCCAACAAGGCTGAAGCTTTCTTT